A selection of T cell receptor beta chains follows, all from one sample in a study of PD-L1 blockade in urothelial cancer. The assay was immunoSEQ multiplex PCR, and TCRdb's table has in-frame clones only and misses some. The sample has tens of thousands of clones; around 80% are singletons. This sample comprised PBMCs, obtained around atezolizumab (anti-PD-L1) treatment. These receptors all come from a man aged 70 or older with urothelial cancer. The conserved cysteine and the conserved F or W are not part of the CDR3 here. The order of the fields is CDR3 protein, V gene, J gene, clone size, D gene. The D gene is left open where the match is weak. Clone size is stated in some rows and not others, as once, few, many or a class when expanded.

cdr3_aa: APGGQNYEQY
v_call: TRBV7-9
j_call: TRBJ2-7
clone_size: -
d_call: TRBD2

cdr3_aa: ASSSSGRAINEQF
v_call: TRBV7-3
j_call: TRBJ2-1
clone_size: -
d_call: TRBD2

cdr3_aa: ASSFGLAGSLAGELF
v_call: TRBV28
j_call: TRBJ2-2
clone_size: -
d_call: TRBD2

cdr3_aa: SVEVWEGAYNEQF
v_call: TRBV29-1
j_call: TRBJ2-1
clone_size: -
d_call: -

cdr3_aa: ASSQEGARGPAYGYT
v_call: TRBV4-2
j_call: TRBJ1-2
clone_size: -
d_call: TRBD1

cdr3_aa: ASSLTRQGSTGELF
v_call: TRBV7-3
j_call: TRBJ2-2
clone_size: -
d_call: -

cdr3_aa: SVDVLGIAGQY
v_call: TRBV29-1
j_call: TRBJ2-5
clone_size: -
d_call: TRBD2

cdr3_aa: ASSSTGGGYEQY
v_call: TRBV7-2
j_call: TRBJ2-7
clone_size: -
d_call: -

cdr3_aa: ASSRQGSSNQPQH
v_call: TRBV5-5
j_call: TRBJ1-5
clone_size: -
d_call: TRBD1

cdr3_aa: ASSTATGGLTEAF
v_call: TRBV7-9
j_call: TRBJ1-1
clone_size: -
d_call: TRBD1

cdr3_aa: ASSGYRGPGTGELF
v_call: TRBV5-1
j_call: TRBJ2-2
clone_size: few
d_call: TRBD1

cdr3_aa: ASSLDRFSYEQY
v_call: TRBV6-5
j_call: TRBJ2-7
clone_size: -
d_call: TRBD1

cdr3_aa: SVDGFPGAKNIQY
v_call: TRBV29-1
j_call: TRBJ2-4
clone_size: -
d_call: -

cdr3_aa: SVVATYEQY
v_call: TRBV29-1
j_call: TRBJ2-7
clone_size: -
d_call: -

cdr3_aa: ASRTGTEAF
v_call: TRBV6-6
j_call: TRBJ1-1
clone_size: -
d_call: -

cdr3_aa: ASSETQGHGNTIY
v_call: TRBV9
j_call: TRBJ1-3
clone_size: -
d_call: TRBD1

cdr3_aa: ASSRQGDDSPLH
v_call: TRBV5-1
j_call: TRBJ1-6
clone_size: -
d_call: TRBD1

cdr3_aa: ASSPRRSGRGGETQY
v_call: TRBV4-1
j_call: TRBJ2-5
clone_size: -
d_call: TRBD2

cdr3_aa: ASSVRERPLGPEQF
v_call: TRBV9
j_call: TRBJ2-1
clone_size: -
d_call: -

cdr3_aa: ASSPVSGAVSYNEQF
v_call: TRBV5-1
j_call: TRBJ2-1
clone_size: -
d_call: -

cdr3_aa: ASSQGRVRGASRNIQY
v_call: TRBV4-1
j_call: TRBJ2-4
clone_size: -
d_call: TRBD2

cdr3_aa: ASSSGQGWSSPLH
v_call: TRBV19
j_call: TRBJ1-6
clone_size: few
d_call: TRBD1

cdr3_aa: ASSPSNRGETQY
v_call: TRBV7-9
j_call: TRBJ2-5
clone_size: -
d_call: TRBD1

cdr3_aa: ASRPGQGAQANYGYT
v_call: TRBV2
j_call: TRBJ1-2
clone_size: -
d_call: TRBD1

cdr3_aa: ASSRPGQGRETQY
v_call: TRBV5-4
j_call: TRBJ2-5
clone_size: -
d_call: TRBD1

cdr3_aa: ATSRGTGGPGNTIY
v_call: TRBV15
j_call: TRBJ1-3
clone_size: -
d_call: TRBD1

cdr3_aa: ASSQVGVGELF
v_call: TRBV4-3
j_call: TRBJ2-2
clone_size: -
d_call: -

cdr3_aa: ASSLFPSGRAYEQY
v_call: TRBV28
j_call: TRBJ2-7
clone_size: -
d_call: TRBD2

cdr3_aa: ASSLAQGTGASSPLH
v_call: TRBV7-2
j_call: TRBJ1-6
clone_size: -
d_call: TRBD1

cdr3_aa: ASSLDHRQERNTIY
v_call: TRBV5-6
j_call: TRBJ1-3
clone_size: -
d_call: -

cdr3_aa: AIGGQSNEKLF
v_call: TRBV10-3
j_call: TRBJ1-4
clone_size: -
d_call: TRBD1

cdr3_aa: ASSLGGRGRGSYNEQF
v_call: TRBV5-8
j_call: TRBJ2-1
clone_size: -
d_call: TRBD2

cdr3_aa: AISSSTSGGAGELF
v_call: TRBV10-3
j_call: TRBJ2-2
clone_size: -
d_call: TRBD2

cdr3_aa: ASSLSGQARTEAF
v_call: TRBV6-5
j_call: TRBJ1-1
clone_size: -
d_call: TRBD1

cdr3_aa: ASSLPDTKAF
v_call: TRBV5-6
j_call: TRBJ1-1
clone_size: -
d_call: -

cdr3_aa: ASSLRTGMNTEAF
v_call: TRBV14
j_call: TRBJ1-1
clone_size: -
d_call: -

cdr3_aa: ASSLEQNTEAF
v_call: TRBV5-6
j_call: TRBJ1-1
clone_size: -
d_call: -